This T cell receptor beta chain comes out of a study of blood T cell repertoires in COVID-19 (dated by TCRdb to 2018 to 2021). The study in broad terms: Collaborator samples came from the United States, Italy and Spain and covered acute and convalescent phases of COVID-19. The prospective study material was composed of cDNA or gDNA derived from T cells, B-cell-depleted T cells, or PBMCs. The dataset comprised deeply sampled blood TCRbeta repertoires from subjects exposed to, actively infected with, or recovered from COVID-19. The repertoires were released in a freely available public database meant as a resource for research on the immune response to SARS-CoV-2. The samples were drawn from the first 160 participants of the ongoing ImmuneRACE study and from 1,254 subjects provided by 6 global collaborators. The sample metadata nearly always contained a de-identified subject ID, COVID-19 status, age in years and sex. Where available, HLA class I and class II types were taken from metadata supplied by the sample provider and were not determined by assay-based typing.

On this clone: Its antigen is currently not known. Nothing much larger sits one base from this clone, and base qualities are not available.

Study-wide findings and limitations: Clinical and demographic metadata were provided uncurated, with the amount varying by source and participant.

Collaborating institutions collected whole blood in K2EDTA tubes following their own protocols. Collaborator samples were shipped for TCRbeta analysis as frozen whole blood, isolated PBMCs, or DNA extracted from either sample type. The immunoSEQ Assay, a bias-controlled multiplex PCR, was used to amplify TCRbeta CDR3 regions from genomic DNA. The study's processing was this. The number of nucleated cells in each sample was estimated by amplification of reference gene primers within the assay. To quantify the absolute abundance of each unique TCRbeta CDR3 rearrangement, sequence reads were collapsed and filtered. Productive Simpson clonality was computed per sample as the square root of Simpson's diversity index over productive rearrangements. TCRdb took this table from immuneACCESS and kept in-frame rearrangements with V and J called. Such tables lack part of the clones; where checked against another copy, unresolved V genes explain under half of the gap, and the rest is unexplained. The V and J calls and clone size come from that table; D and trimming were worked out from the DNA. The table for this sample lists under 75,000 clones; 89% of them were counted only once. The ten largest make up roughly 7.6% of the sample.

The specimen was peripheral blood. This TCR derives from a man aged 50 or older with active COVID-19.

The CDR3 here reads CASSLEGGTEAFF. The DNA sequence reads TGTGCCAGCAGCTTGGAAGGGGGCACTGAAGCTTTCTTT. The chain is assembled from TRBV5-6 and TRBJ1-1; matching of 6 bases hints at TRBD1 as the D gene. V is shortened by 0 bases, J by 4 bases, and the region joining them spans 7 bases. From the cysteine up to the phenylalanine, the CDR3 has a length of 13 residues. Kept here is only the CDR3 DNA, which spans 39 bases and is read in frame from base 1. The germline V gene sets CDR1 to SGHDT and CDR2 to YYEEEE.